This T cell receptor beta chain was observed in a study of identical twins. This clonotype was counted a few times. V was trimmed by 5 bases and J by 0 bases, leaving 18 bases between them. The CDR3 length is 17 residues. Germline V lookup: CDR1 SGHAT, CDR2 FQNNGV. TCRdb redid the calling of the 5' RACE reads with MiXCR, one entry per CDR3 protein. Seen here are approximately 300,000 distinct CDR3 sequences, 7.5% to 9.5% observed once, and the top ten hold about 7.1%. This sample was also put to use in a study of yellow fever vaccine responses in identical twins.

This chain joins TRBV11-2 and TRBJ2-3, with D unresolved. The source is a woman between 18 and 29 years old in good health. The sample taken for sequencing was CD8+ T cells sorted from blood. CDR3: CASSPHGIGPSTDTQYF. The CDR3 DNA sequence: TGTGCCAGCAGCCCTCATGGTATAGGCCCTAGCACAGATACGCAGTATTTT. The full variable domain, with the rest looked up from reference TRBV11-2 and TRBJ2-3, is EAGVAQSPRYKIIEKRQSVAFWCNPISGHATLYWYQQILGQGPKLLIQFQNNGVVDDSQLPKDRFSAERLKGVDSTLKIQPAKLEDSAVYLCASSPHGIGPSTDTQYFGPGTRLTVL.